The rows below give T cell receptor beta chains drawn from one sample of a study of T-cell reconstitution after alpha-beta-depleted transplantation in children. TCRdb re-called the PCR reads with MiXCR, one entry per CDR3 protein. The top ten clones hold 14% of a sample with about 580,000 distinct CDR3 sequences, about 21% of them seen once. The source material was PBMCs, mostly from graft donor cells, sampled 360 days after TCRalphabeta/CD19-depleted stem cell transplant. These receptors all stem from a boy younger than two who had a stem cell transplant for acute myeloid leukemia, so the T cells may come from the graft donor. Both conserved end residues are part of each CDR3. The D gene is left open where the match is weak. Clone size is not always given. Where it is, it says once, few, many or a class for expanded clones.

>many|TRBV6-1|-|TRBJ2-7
TGTGCCAGCAGCCTGGGTGGGTTCTCCTACGAGCAGTACTTC
CASSLGGFSYEQYF
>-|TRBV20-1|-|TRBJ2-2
TGCAGTGCTAGAGAGGGATCGGTGATAACCGGGGAGCTGTTTTTT
CSAREGSVITGELFF
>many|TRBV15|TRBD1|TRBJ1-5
TGTGCCACCAGCAGAGGATGGGACAGCAATAGCAATCAGCCCCAGCATTTT
CATSRGWDSNSNQPQHF
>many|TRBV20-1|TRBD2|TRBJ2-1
TGCAGTGCTAGGAGTGGGACTAGCAGGAACAATGAGCAGTTCTTC
CSARSGTSRNNEQFF
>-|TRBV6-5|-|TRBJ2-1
TGTGCCAGCAGTTACTCGATTCTGGGGTCCGCGTACAATGAGCAGTTCTTC
CASSYSILGSAYNEQFF
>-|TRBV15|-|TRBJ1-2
TGTGCCACCAGCCGGAAGGGTTACAGCCATAACTATGGCTACACCTTC
CATSRKGYSHNYGYTF
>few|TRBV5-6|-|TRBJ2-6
TGTGCCAGCAAGGTCTGGGCGGGGGCCAACGTCCTGACTTTC
CASKVWAGANVLTF
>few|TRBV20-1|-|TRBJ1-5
TGCAGTGCTCCCGGACAGTATAGCAATCAGCCCCAGCATTTT
CSAPGQYSNQPQHF
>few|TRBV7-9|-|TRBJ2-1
TGTGCCAGCAGCCCCCATGAAGGACTACTCTACAATGAGCAGTTCTTC
CASSPHEGLLYNEQFF
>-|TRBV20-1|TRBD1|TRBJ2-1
TGCAGTGCTACAGCCACCGGGACAGGGAGAGTATGGGAGTTCTTC
CSATATGTGRVWEFF
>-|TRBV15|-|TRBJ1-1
TGTGCCACCAGCTCAACAGGCCTATTCATCCCGAACACTGAAGCTTTCTTT
CATSSTGLFIPNTEAFF
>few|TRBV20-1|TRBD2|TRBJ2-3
TGCAGTGCTAGAGATCAGGTTGCTAGCGGGGGCACAGATACGCAGTATTTT
CSARDQVASGGTDTQYF
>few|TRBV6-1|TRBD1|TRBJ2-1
TGTGCCAGCAGTGTAGAGGGACAGGGGCCCAAGTTCTTC
CASSVEGQGPKFF
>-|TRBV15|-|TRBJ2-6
TGTGCCACCAGCAGAGTGGGGACCGCGCTCTCTGGGGCCAACGTCCTGACTTTC
CATSRVGTALSGANVLTF
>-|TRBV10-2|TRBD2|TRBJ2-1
TGCGCCAGCAGTGATAAAGGGACTAGCGGGGGATACAATGAGCAGTTCTTC
CASSDKGTSGGYNEQFF
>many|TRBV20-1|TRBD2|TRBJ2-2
TGCAGTACTAGCGGGCCGGAAACCGGGGAGCTGTTTTTT
CSTSGPETGELFF
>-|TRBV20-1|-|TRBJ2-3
TGCAGTGCTAGAGATGCGGCGGGGGCAGTGACAGATACGCAGTATTTT
CSARDAAGAVTDTQYF
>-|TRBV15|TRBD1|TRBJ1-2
TGTGCCACCAGCAGAGGGACAGGGAACGGCTATGGCTACACCTTC
CATSRGTGNGYGYTF
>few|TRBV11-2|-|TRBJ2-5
TGTGCCAGCAGCCCGAGCGTTACTAGCTGGTTAGAGACCCAGTACTTC
CASSPSVTSWLETQYF
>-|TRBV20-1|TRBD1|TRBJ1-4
TGCAGTGCTTTAAGAAGACAGGGGAACGCTGAAAAACTGTTTTTT
CSALRRQGNAEKLFF
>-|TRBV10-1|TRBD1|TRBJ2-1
TGCGCCAGCAGTGAGGGGACAGGTTCGTACAATGAGCAGTTCTTC
CASSEGTGSYNEQFF
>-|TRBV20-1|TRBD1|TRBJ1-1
TGCAGGGGGACAGGGGGCGAGGGCACTGAAGCTTTCTTT
CRGTGGEGTEAFF
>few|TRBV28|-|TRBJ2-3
TGTGCTTGTGGAGATACGCAGTATTTT
CACGDTQYF
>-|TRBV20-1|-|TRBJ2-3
TGCAGTGCTGGGGGAGGGGGGGGAGATACGCAGTATTTT
CSAGGGGGDTQYF
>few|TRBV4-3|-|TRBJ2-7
TGCGCCAGCAGCCTTGCCACAGGGCGGGGGGAGCAGTACTTC
CASSLATGRGEQYF
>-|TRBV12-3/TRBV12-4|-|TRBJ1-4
TGTGCCAGCAGTTCCGGACAGACCTTTTATGAAAAACTGTTTTTT
CASSSGQTFYEKLFF
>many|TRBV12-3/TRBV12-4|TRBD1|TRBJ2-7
TGTGCCAGCAGTTTAGCGACAGGGAACTCCTACGAGCAGTACTTC
CASSLATGNSYEQYF
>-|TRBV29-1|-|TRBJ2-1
TGCAGCGTTCCCCTTTATTGGGGTGAGCAGTTCTTC
CSVPLYWGEQFF
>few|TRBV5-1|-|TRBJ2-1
TGCGCCAGCAGCTTGGGGGGGCCGGGCTACAATGAGCAGTTCTTC
CASSLGGPGYNEQFF
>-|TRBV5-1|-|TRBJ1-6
TGCGCCAGCAGCTTTAAGGAGTCTTCACCCCTCCACTTT
CASSFKESSPLHF
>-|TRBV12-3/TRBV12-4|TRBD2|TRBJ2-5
TGTGCCAGCAGTCCCCTCGGGGGGGAGACCCAGTACTTC
CASSPLGGETQYF
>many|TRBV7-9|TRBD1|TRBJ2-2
TGTGCCAGCAGCCCACGGGACAGCACTGGAGAGCTGTTTTTT
CASSPRDSTGELFF
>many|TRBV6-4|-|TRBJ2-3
TGTGCCAGCAGACACTCTCCACCGTGGGGAACGCGGCCGCAATCATTCACAGATACGCAGTATTTT
CASRHSPPWGTRPQSFTDTQYF
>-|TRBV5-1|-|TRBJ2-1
TGCGCCAGCAGCTTGGCTGATAGAATTGATGAGCAGTTCTTC
CASSLADRIDEQFF
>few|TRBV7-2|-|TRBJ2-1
TGTGCCAGCAGCTTAATGGCCCCCCCCCAAGAGCAGTTCTTC
CASSLMAPPQEQFF
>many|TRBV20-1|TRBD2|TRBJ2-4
TGCAGTGCTAGTGCGGCGGGGGGTCATCAGTACTTC
CSASAAGGHQYF
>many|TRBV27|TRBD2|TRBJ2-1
TGTGCCAGCAATCTCAGACTCCCGGGACTAGCGGGGGATGAGCAGTTCTTC
CASNLRLPGLAGDEQFF
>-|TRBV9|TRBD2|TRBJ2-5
TGTGCCAGCAGCGTAGCCCTAGCGGGGGGGCCTCAAGAGACCCAGTACTTC
CASSVALAGGPQETQYF
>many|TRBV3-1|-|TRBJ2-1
TGTGCCAGCAGCCTAGGACTTCAGAGCTCCTACAATGAGCAGTTCTTC
CASSLGLQSSYNEQFF
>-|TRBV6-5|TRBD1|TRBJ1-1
TGTGCCAGCAGTGGAGACAGGGCTGAAGCTTTCTTT
CASSGDRAEAFF
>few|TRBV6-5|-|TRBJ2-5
TGTGCCAGCAGTTACTCGAATGGGGGAGAGACCCAGTACTTC
CASSYSNGGETQYF
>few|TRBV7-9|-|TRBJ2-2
TGTGCCAGCAGCTTAAAGGCAGCGAACACCGGGGAGCTGTTTTTT
CASSLKAANTGELFF
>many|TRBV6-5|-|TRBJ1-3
TGTGCCAGCAAAGATAGCCCGGCCTCTGGAAACACCATATATTTT
CASKDSPASGNTIYF
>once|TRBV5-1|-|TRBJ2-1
TGCGCCAGCAGCTTCCAGGCCTCTCCTGGGAATGAGCAGTTCTTC
CASSFQASPGNEQFF
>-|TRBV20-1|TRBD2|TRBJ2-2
TGCAGTGCTAGGGGGCGGGGGGCGAGCACCGGGGAGCTGTTTTTT
CSARGRGASTGELFF
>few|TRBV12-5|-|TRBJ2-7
TGTGCTAGTGGTTTGGTACATCGGCTGTCTTGGGACTACGAGCAGTACTTC
CASGLVHRLSWDYEQYF
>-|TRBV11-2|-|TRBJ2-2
TGTGCCAGCAGCCAGGTCCTAGGGTCCAACACCGGGGAGCTGTTTTTT
CASSQVLGSNTGELFF
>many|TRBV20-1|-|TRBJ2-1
TGCAGTGCGCACTACAATGAGCAGTTCTTC
CSAHYNEQFF
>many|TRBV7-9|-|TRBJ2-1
TGTGCCAGCAGCGCAGGACCGGGCCAGACCCCCTACAATGAGCAGTTCTTC
CASSAGPGQTPYNEQFF
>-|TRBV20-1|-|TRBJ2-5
TGCAGTGCTAGAGGTCCAGGGCACGAGACCCAGTACTTC
CSARGPGHETQYF
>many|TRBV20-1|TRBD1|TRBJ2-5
TGCAGTGCTAGACCCCTCGACAGGGGGCAAGAGACCCAGTACTTC
CSARPLDRGQETQYF
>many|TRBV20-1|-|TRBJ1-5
TGCAGTGCTAGAGATCCAGCCCAGGTATTGAGCAATCAGCCCCAGCATTTT
CSARDPAQVLSNQPQHF
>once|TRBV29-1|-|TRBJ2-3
TGCAGCGTTGAAGATTCCCCCCTGAGGTTTTTCACAGATACGCAGTATTTT
CSVEDSPLRFFTDTQYF
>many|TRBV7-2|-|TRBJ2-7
TGTGCCAGCAGTTTAGGGTTAGCGTACGAGCAGTACTTC
CASSLGLAYEQYF
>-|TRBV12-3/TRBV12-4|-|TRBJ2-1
TGTGCCAGCAGTTTTCTTCCGGGGGCTGACTACAATGAGCAGTTCTTC
CASSFLPGADYNEQFF